The 21 T cell receptor beta chains listed next were all sequenced from one sample in a study of blood T cell repertoires in COVID-19. Profiled with immunoSEQ multiplex PCR; TCRdb holds only in-frame clones, not every one. The table includes 55,000 to 75,000 clones, over 75% detected once. The sequenced material came from peripheral blood. Receptor source: a man aged 45 to 65 with active COVID-19.

This clone was recorded many times. J is TRBJ1-2 and V is TRBV15, with 8 positions matching TRBD1. V dropped 1 base and J dropped 2; count of bases not matched to a gene: 6. CDR1 and CDR2 from the germline V gene are LNHNV and YYDKDF (reference sequence). This CDR3 spans 16 amino acids. The CDR3 region has the DNA TGTGCCACCAGCAGAGGTACACAGGGGGGAAACTATGGCTACACCTTC. As protein: CATSRGTQGGNYGYTF. The full variable domain, in which reference TRBV15 and TRBJ1-2 provide the parts outside the CDR3, is DAMVIQNPRYQVTQFGKPVTLSCSQTLNHNVMYWYQQKSSQAPKLLFHYYDKDFNNEADTPDNFQSRRPNTSFCFLDIRSPGLGDTAMYLCATSRGTQGGNYGYTFGSGTRLTVV.

Here the CDR3 reads CASTGGGRTEAFF. The CDR3, as DNA: TGTGCCAGCACGGGGGGAGGTCGCACTGAAGCTTTCTTT. This rearrangement joins TRBV12-3 or TRBV12-4 to TRBJ1-1; TRBD1 is a possible D gene (5 bases). V lost 7 bases and J 4 bases, leaving 13 bases between the germline ends. There are 13 residues in the CDR3.

This sequence joins TRBV10-1 and TRBJ2-7; 9 nucleotides agree with TRBD1. V lost 2 bases and J lost 6; bases outside the gene matches: 8. Germline lookup yields CDR1 WNHNN and CDR2 SYGVQD (reference sequence). This CDR3 is 15 amino acids long. The CDR3 nucleotides are TGCGCCAGCAGTGAGATTAGGACAGGGGCGAGCGAGCAGTACTTC. This sequence encodes CASSEIRTGASEQYF.

V usage is TRBV7-2 and J usage is TRBJ2-5; D gene ambiguous. The germline gives CDR1 SGHTA, CDR2 FQGNSA. Trimming took off 5 bases at V and 2 bases at J, with 9 bases between the two ends. There are 13 residues in the CDR3. The CDR3 nucleotides are TGTGCCAGCAGCCCCAAAAATCAAGAGACCCAGTACTTC. Amino acid sequence: CASSPKNQETQYF.

The genes are TRBV3-1 (or the pseudogene TRBV3-2) and TRBJ2-7; D might be TRBD2 (6 bases). The CDR3 consists of 14 residues. The V gene lost 1 base and the J gene lost 2 bases, with 9 bases spanning the gap. Per germline, CDR1 LGHDT and CDR2 YNNKEL (reference sequence). The CDR3 is CASSQGGIPYEQYF. The DNA for the CDR3 is TGTGCCAGCAGCCAAGGCGGGATTCCCTACGAGCAGTACTTC.

This clone was detected once. The chain couples TRBV4-3 to TRBJ2-7; TRBD2 agrees at 10 bases. The CDR3 totals 16 residues. The J segment lost 2 bases and the V segment lost 3 bases, leaving 7 bases of the junction unmatched. Germline V gives CDR1 LGHNA, CDR2 YSLEER. The CDR3 DNA sequence: TGCGCCAGCAGCCAGGGACGAGGACTAGCGGCCTACGAGCAGTACTTC. Its protein product is CASSQGRGLAAYEQYF.

The chain employs TRBV24-1 and TRBJ2-1; 7 bases are shared with TRBD1. V lost 9 bases and J lost 6; bases outside the gene matches: 13. The germline V gene has CDR1 KGHDR and CDR2 SFDVKD. CDR3 length equals 15 residues. CDR3 sequence: CATSGGRGSGNEQFF. Here the CDR3 DNA reads TGTGCCACCTCTGGCGGCAGGGGGTCGGGCAATGAGCAGTTCTTC.

The rearrangement joins TRBV12-5 to TRBJ2-1; 12 positions match TRBD2. The CDR3 is 15 amino acids. The trim removed 7 bases at V and 11 bases at J, leaving 12 bases unmatched. Germline CDR1 is LGHNT and CDR2 is FRNRAP. This chain's CDR3 is CASADAGLAGGKQFF. CDR3 DNA sequence: TGTGCTAGTGCCGACGCGGGACTAGCGGGTGGCAAGCAGTTCTTC.

CDR3 sequence: CASRGRDFFTDTQYF. The CDR3 nucleotides read TGTGCCAGCAGGGGCCGGGACTTCTTCACAGATACGCAGTATTTT. The chain carries TRBV11-1 and TRBJ2-3; tentative D call: TRBD2 (6 bases). V was trimmed by 6 bases and J by 2 bases, leaving 15 bases between them. The CDR3 is made up of 15 amino acids. The V gene's germline CDR1 is SGHAT and CDR2 FQDESV (reference sequence).

The chain has TRBV28 and TRBJ1-3; D unclear. Per the germline V gene, CDR1 is MDHEN and CDR2 is SYDVKM. The ends were cut back, 5 bases at V and 5 bases at J, with 16 bases in the middle. This CDR3 is built from 15 residues. CDR3 DNA: TGTGCCAGCAGTCCGGCCACGTTAACTAGAAACACCATATATTTT. Its translation is CASSPATLTRNTIYF.

The chain carries TRBV24-1 and TRBJ2-1, with a tentative D call TRBD1 (6 bases). Per the germline V gene, CDR1 is KGHDR and CDR2 is SFDVKD. This CDR3 comprises 14 residues. V was cut by 3 bases and J by 5 bases, with 10 bases left in between. CDR3 protein: CATSDPRDNNEQFF. Here the CDR3 DNA reads TGTGCCACCAGTGATCCCCGGGACAACAATGAGCAGTTCTTC.

DNA of the CDR3: TGTGCCAGCAGTTACTCTGAGCGGGGGAAGTTCTTC. It translates to CASSYSERGKFF. This sequence joins TRBV6-6 and TRBJ2-1, with 8 positions matching TRBD2. Germline V gene lookup returns CDR1 MNHNY and CDR2 SVGAGI (reference sequence). The length of the CDR3 is 12 residues. With 0 bases clipped from V and 14 bases from J, the junction kept 3 bases outside the gene matches.

The gene calls are TRBV28 and TRBJ1-3; unclear D gene. Trimming left V 5 bases short and J 0 bases short, with 11 bases between. The CDR3 length is 15 residues. The germline V gene encodes CDR1 MDHEN and CDR2 SYDVKM. CDR3 bases: TGTGCCAGCAGTCCCCCGGCAGGCTCTGGAAACACCATATATTTT. Its protein product is CASSPPAGSGNTIYF.

The chain has TRBV25-1 and TRBJ1-2; D not certain. V lost 4 bases and J 7 bases, leaving 10 bases between the germline ends. The CDR3 has 12 residues. Germline CDR1 reads MGHDK; CDR2 reads SYGVNS. The CDR3 nucleotides read TGTGCCAGCAGTGCCTCGTCCTTTGGCTACACCTTC. This codes for CASSASSFGYTF.

The chain couples TRBV11-1 to TRBJ2-3, with D perhaps matching TRBD2 (5 bases). Trimming left V 6 bases short and J 2 bases short, with 15 bases between. The germline CDR1 and CDR2 sequences are SGHAT and FQDESV (reference sequence). CDR3 length equals 15 residues. In DNA, the CDR3 is TGTGCCAGCAGTCCCCGGAAGCGGTTCACAGATACGCAGTATTTT. This translates into CASSPRKRFTDTQYF. Based on the CDR3 plus reference TRBV11-1 and TRBJ2-3, the full variable domain is EAEVAQSPRYKITEKSQAVAFWCDPISGHATLYWYRQILGQGPELLVQFQDESVVDDSQLPKDRFSAERLKGVDSTLKIQPAELGDSAMYLCASSPRKRFTDTQYFGPGTRLTVL.

V gene TRBV6-5 combines with J gene TRBJ2-6; a weak D match, TRBD1 (6 bases). CDR1 and CDR2 (germline): MNHEY, SVGAGI. V lost 7 bases and J lost 2, with 12 bases in between. The CDR3 runs 15 residues. The CDR3 DNA is TGTGCCAGCATCCCCGGGGACACTGGGGCCAACGTCCTGACTTTC. Amino acids: CASIPGDTGANVLTF.

About this clone: Other DNA sequences in the same sample also yield this CDR3. This chain links TRBV15 with TRBJ1-1, with D uncertain. Germline lookup yields CDR1 LNHNV and CDR2 YYDKDF (reference sequence). The CDR3 spans 13 residues. Trimming cost V 0 bases and J 1 base, with 3 bases left between them. For the CDR3, the DNA is TGTGCCACCAGCAGAGATAGGAACACTGAAGCTTTCTTT. Protein sequence: CATSRDRNTEAFF.

This clone appeared once. The chain combines TRBV4-1 with TRBJ2-3, with 12 bases matching TRBD2. The J segment lost 3 bases and the V segment lost 2 bases, leaving 3 bases of the junction unmatched. Germline-derived CDR1 and CDR2 are MGHRA and YSYEKL. The CDR3 is made up of 16 amino acids. CDR3 sequence reads: CASSQPTSGRTDTQYF. In DNA form, the CDR3 reads TGCGCCAGCAGCCAACCGACTAGCGGGAGAACAGATACGCAGTATTTT.

This clone was recorded a few times. The chain joins TRBV7-3 to TRBJ2-2, with 14 bases that match TRBD2. The V and J ends lost 8 bases and 4 bases, in that order; junction bases with no gene match: 6. CDR3 length equals 16 residues. Germline CDR1 reads SGHTA; CDR2 reads FQGTGA. For the CDR3, the DNA is TGTGCCAGCCAGACTAGCGGGGGGGCTGGCACCGGGGAGCTGTTTTTT. Encoded protein: CASQTSGGAGTGELFF.

The chain couples TRBV19 to TRBJ1-2; no clear D gene. The V and J ends lost 9 bases and 3 bases respectively, with 14 bases between them. This CDR3 has 13 residues. Germline V gives CDR1 LNHDA, CDR2 SQIVND (reference sequence). This CDR3 reads CASHGTVHYGYTF. CDR3 nucleotides: TGTGCCAGCCACGGCACAGTACACTATGGCTACACCTTC.

CDR3 DNA sequence: TGTGCCAGCAGTACAAACAGAGTTGGCGAGCAGTACTTC. Protein sequence: CASSTNRVGEQYF. The V and J genes are TRBV6-5 and TRBJ2-7; no clear D. V lost 5 bases to trimming and J lost 6 bases, with 14 bases between them. Germline CDR1 is MNHEY and CDR2 is SVGAGI. The CDR3 extends over 13 amino acids.